Listed here are 16 T cell receptor beta chains from one sample, sequenced in a study of read filtering for tumor transcriptome and immune sequencing (TCRdb year 2020). The sequencer listed for this sample is Illumina HiSeq 4000. Starting from roughly 410 ng RNA, TCR libraries were constructed with the Immunoverse kit using molecular barcoded adaptors that cover the alpha/delta and beta/gamma chains. TCRdb trimmed public reads at Q25 via fastp, called clones via MiXCR and kept in-frame beta chains. Entries are consolidated by CDR3 protein sequence, retaining the most common genes and DNA. The sample profile shows 7,000 to 10,000 distinct CDR3 sequences; approximately 15% of them were found once. The ten largest clones capture 20% to 30% of the sample. What was sequenced was a population of CD138-negative cells sorted from bone marrow. Per the publication, the cell subset or site label means: bone marrow mononuclear cells depleted of CD138+ plasma/myeloma cells by negative magnetic selection. Source of these receptors: a donor at least 40 years old with multiple myeloma.

This clonotype occurred many times. The chain links TRBV2 to TRBJ1-4; D gene unclear. With 10 bases removed from V and 7 bases from J, the gap between germline ends came to 13 bases. The CDR3 consists of 12 residues. Germline V lookup: CDR1 SNHLY, CDR2 FYNNEI. CDR3 nucleotides: TGTGCCACCCGGGAGGGAACTGAAAAACTGTTTTTT. Its translation is CATREGTEKLFF.

This clonotype is categorized as medium-sized. This sequence joins TRBV6-2 or TRBV6-3 and TRBJ2-3; TRBD2 matches 9 bases. Germline CDR1 MNHEY, CDR2 SVGEGT. CDR3 size: 15 residues. After removal of 5 bases from V and 6 bases from J, the junction contained 9 bases not matched to a gene. The CDR3 nucleotides read TGTGCCAGCAGTGAATTTAGCGGGGGTAGGGATACGCAGTATTTT. Translation gives CASSEFSGGRDTQYF.

Points on this clonotype: It differs at one base from a far larger clone, so likely a read error. The CDR3 sequence: CASSSGLQYGCTF. CDR3 DNA: TGTGCCAGCAGTTCGGGACTGCAGTATGGCTGCACCTTC. V usage is TRBV6-2 or TRBV6-3 and J usage is TRBJ2-7; D is possibly TRBD2 (6 bases). This CDR3 has 13 amino acids. The germline V gene has CDR1 MNHEY and CDR2 SVGEGT.

This clonotype rates as medium-sized. The CDR3, as DNA: TGCGCCAGCAGCTTGGAGGTTGCAGGGGGAGAAAAACTGTTTTTT. Protein: CASSLEVAGGEKLFF. This chain joins TRBV5-1 and TRBJ1-4, with 7 bases aligning to TRBD1. The CDR3 covers 15 residues. Germline CDR1 reads SGHRS; CDR2 reads YFSETQ. With V trimmed by 0 bases and J by 8 bases, 7 bases remained unmatched. The full variable domain, with the rest looked up from reference TRBV5-1 and TRBJ1-4, is KAGVTQTPRYLIKTRGQQVTLSCSPISGHRSVSWYQQTPGQGLQFLFEYFSETQRNKGNFPGRFSGRQFSNSRSEMNVSTLELGDSALYLCASSLEVAGGEKLFFGSGTQLSVL.

Notes on this clonotype: A read error is likely here: a far larger clone is one base away. The J gene is TRBJ1-6, the V gene TRBV12-3 or TRBV12-4; D is ambiguous. Matching the DNA end better, TRBJ1-1 makes the J call doubtful. CDR3 length equals 13 residues. CDR3 in amino acids: CASSLAPDTEAFF. DNA of the CDR3: TGTGCCAGCAGTTTAGCTCCGGACACTGAAGCTTTCTTT.

By share, this clonotype ranks as large. This chain connects TRBV6-4 to TRBJ2-1; 13 bases are shared with TRBD2. Germline V gene lookup returns CDR1 MRHNA and CDR2 SNTAGT. The J segment lost 4 bases and the V segment lost 8 bases, leaving 11 bases of the junction unmatched. The CDR3 sequence is 17 residues long. This CDR3 reads CASATSGRCSFYNEQFF. The CDR3 DNA follows: TGTGCCAGCGCGACTAGCGGGAGGTGTTCATTTTACAATGAGCAGTTCTTC.

This clonotype has at least ten counts. The chain couples TRBV4-1 to TRBJ2-3; D not resolved. V was cut by 1 base and J by 1 base, with 9 bases left in between. The CDR3 is 15 residues long. Germline CDR1 and CDR2: MGHRA and YSYEKL. CDR3 nucleotide sequence: TGCGCCAGCAGCCAAGGGACCCTGGGCACAGATACGCAGTATTTT. This translates into CASSQGTLGTDTQYF.

Many counts were recorded for this clonotype. The chain has TRBV6-5 and TRBJ1-1; D perhaps matches TRBD1 (5 bases). V gave up 0 bases and J gave up 10 bases, with 21 bases separating them. CDR1 is MNHEY and CDR2 is SVGAGI in the germline V gene. This CDR3 contains 16 residues. As DNA, the CDR3 is TGTGCCAGCAGTTACTCGATTGGGGCACCCAACGCACTAGCTTTCTTT. It yields the protein CASSYSIGAPNALAFF.

This clonotype was seen ten or more times. The V gene is TRBV20-1, the J gene TRBJ2-5, with TRBD1 as a possible D gene (6 bases). Per germline, CDR1 DFQATT and CDR2 SNEGSKA (reference sequence). Trimming shortened V by 3 bases and J by 4 bases, and 15 bases separated the two germline ends. The CDR3 length is 14 residues. This chain's CDR3 is CSARPGQSGETQYF. The CDR3 nucleotides are TGCAGTGCTAGGCCGGGACAAAGTGGAGAGACCCAGTACTTC.

Points on this clonotype: Relative to the germline gene, one junction end is altered; a read error may explain this. The J gene is TRBJ2-1, the V gene TRBV6-2 or TRBV6-3; D assignment may be TRBD1 or TRBD2 (6 bases each). Germline V CDR1 and CDR2: MNHEY, SVGEGT. The CDR3 is 14 residues long. DNA of the CDR3: TGTGCCAGCAGTTACCGCCGGAGGGACAACGAGCAGTTCTTC. Protein product: CASSYRRRDNEQFF.

Many counts were recorded for this clonotype. The rearrangement joins TRBV28 to TRBJ2-2; TRBD2 matches at 9 bases. Losses at the gene ends were 3 bases for V and 8 bases for J; bases not matched to a gene: 16. The germline CDR1 and CDR2 sequences are MDHEN and SYDVKM. CDR3 size: 18 residues. For the CDR3, the DNA is TGTGCCAGCAGTTTTTCGTATTCCCTAGCGGGGCGAACGGGGGAGCTGTTTTTT. Its protein product is CASSFSYSLAGRTGELFF.

This clonotype was found many times. The V gene is TRBV27, the J gene TRBJ2-7; 7 bases line up with TRBD2. The CDR3 spans 16 residues. With V trimmed by 4 bases and J by 4 bases, 13 bases remained unmatched. The germline CDR1 and CDR2 sequences are MNHEY and SMNVEV (reference sequence). CDR3 region: CASSYASGAGLYEQYF. For the CDR3, the DNA is TGTGCCAGCAGTTATGCTAGCGGAGCGGGATTATACGAGCAGTACTTC.

This clonotype has a count of ten or more. This chain connects TRBV6-2 or TRBV6-3 to TRBJ2-5; TRBD2 matches 9 bases. V dropped 5 bases and J dropped 1; count of bases not matched to a gene: 14. Germline CDR1 and CDR2: MNHEY and SVGEGT. There are 18 residues in the CDR3. This chain's CDR3 is CASSPRPSGVMRQETQYF. The CDR3 coding sequence is TGTGCCAGCAGTCCCCGTCCTAGCGGGGTTATGCGCCAAGAGACCCAGTACTTC.

In its sample, this clonotype was seen many times. The V and J genes are TRBV20-1 and TRBJ1-5; D unclear. The germline gives CDR1 DFQATT, CDR2 SNEGSKA (reference sequence). The CDR3 spans 14 residues. Trimming removed 6 bases from V and 0 bases from J, with 12 bases in between. The CDR3 here is CSAGRSRSNQPQHF. Written as DNA, the CDR3 is TGCAGTGCCGGTAGAAGTCGTAGCAATCAGCCCCAGCATTTT.

This clonotype was picked up many times. The chain joins TRBV7-2 to TRBJ2-7; no clear D. Germline CDR1 is SGHTA and CDR2 is FQGNSA. The V and J ends lost 0 bases and 6 bases respectively, with 9 bases between them. This CDR3 contains 13 residues. The CDR3 sequence is CASSLARRAEQYF. The CDR3 DNA follows: TGTGCCAGCAGCTTAGCGCGGCGAGCCGAGCAGTACTTC.

There are many counts of this clonotype. V gene TRBV6-1 combines with J gene TRBJ2-5; 9 bases agree with TRBD2. The germline gives CDR1 MNHNS, CDR2 SASEGT. The J segment lost 2 bases and the V segment lost 8 bases, leaving 3 bases of the junction unmatched. This CDR3 has 13 residues. As DNA, the CDR3 is TGTGCCAGCCTACTAGCGGGTCAAGAGACCCAGTACTTC. Amino acid sequence: CASLLAGQETQYF.